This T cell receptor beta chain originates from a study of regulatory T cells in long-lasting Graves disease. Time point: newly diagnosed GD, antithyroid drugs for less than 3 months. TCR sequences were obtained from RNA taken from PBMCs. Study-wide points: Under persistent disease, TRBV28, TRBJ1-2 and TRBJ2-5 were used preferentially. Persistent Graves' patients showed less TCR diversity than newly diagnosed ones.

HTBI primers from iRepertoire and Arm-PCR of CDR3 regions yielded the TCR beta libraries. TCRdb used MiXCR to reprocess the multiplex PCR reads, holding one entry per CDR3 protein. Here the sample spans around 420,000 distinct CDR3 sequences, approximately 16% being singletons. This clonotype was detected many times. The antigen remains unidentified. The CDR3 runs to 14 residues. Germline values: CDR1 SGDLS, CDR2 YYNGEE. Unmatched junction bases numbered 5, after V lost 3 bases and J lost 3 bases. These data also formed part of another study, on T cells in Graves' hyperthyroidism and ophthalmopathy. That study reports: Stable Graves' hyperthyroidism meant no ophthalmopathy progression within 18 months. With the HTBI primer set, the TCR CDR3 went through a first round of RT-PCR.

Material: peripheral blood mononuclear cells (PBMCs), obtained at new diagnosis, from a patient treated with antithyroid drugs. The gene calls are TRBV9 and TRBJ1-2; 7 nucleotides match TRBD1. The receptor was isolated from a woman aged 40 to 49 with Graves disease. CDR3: CASSARGRDYGYTF. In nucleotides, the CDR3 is TGTGCCAGCAGCGCGAGGGGGCGCGACTATGGCTACACCTTC.